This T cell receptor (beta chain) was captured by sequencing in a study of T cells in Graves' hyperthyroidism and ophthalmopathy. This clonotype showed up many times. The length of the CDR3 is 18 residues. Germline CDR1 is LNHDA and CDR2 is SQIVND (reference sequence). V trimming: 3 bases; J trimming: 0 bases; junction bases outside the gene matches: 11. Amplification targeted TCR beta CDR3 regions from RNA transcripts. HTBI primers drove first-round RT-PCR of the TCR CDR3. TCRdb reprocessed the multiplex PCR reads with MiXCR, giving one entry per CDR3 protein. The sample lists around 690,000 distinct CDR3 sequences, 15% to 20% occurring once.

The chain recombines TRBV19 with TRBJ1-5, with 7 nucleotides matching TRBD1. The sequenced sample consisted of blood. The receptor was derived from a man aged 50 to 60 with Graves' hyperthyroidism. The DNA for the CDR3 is TGTGCCAGTAGTATGCTGGGGACAGAAAAATATAGCAATCAGCCCCAGCATTTT. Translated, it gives CASSMLGTEKYSNQPQHF.